This TCR beta chain is from a study of tumor-infiltrating lymphocytes in localized non-small cell lung cancer. Clones were read by immunoSEQ multiplex PCR, and TCRdb kept only the in-frame ones, dropping some. The table shows just under 30,000 clones, with 70% to 90% occurring only once. CDR1 is LGHNA and CDR2 is YSLEER in the germline V gene. V lost 0 bases to trimming and J lost 10 bases, with 7 bases between them. The CDR3 is made up of 13 amino acids. The TCR originated in a human donor with non-small cell lung cancer. This chain joins TRBV4-3 and TRBJ1-6; D perhaps matches TRBD1 (5 bases). Material: lung tumor tissue. In nucleotides, the CDR3 is TGCGCCAGCAGCCAAGATAAGGGGTCACCCCTCCACTTT. It specifies CASSQDKGSPLHF.